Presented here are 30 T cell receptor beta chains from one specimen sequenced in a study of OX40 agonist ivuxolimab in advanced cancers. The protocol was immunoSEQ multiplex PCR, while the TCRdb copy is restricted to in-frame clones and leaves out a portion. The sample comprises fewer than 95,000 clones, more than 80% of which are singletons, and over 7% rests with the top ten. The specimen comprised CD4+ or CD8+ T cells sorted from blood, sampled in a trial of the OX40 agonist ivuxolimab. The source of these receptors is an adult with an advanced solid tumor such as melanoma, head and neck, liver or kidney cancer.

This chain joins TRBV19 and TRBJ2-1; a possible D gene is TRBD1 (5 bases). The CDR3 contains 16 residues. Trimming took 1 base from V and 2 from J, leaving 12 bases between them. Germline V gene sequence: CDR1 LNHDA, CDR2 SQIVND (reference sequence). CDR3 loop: CASSIGQPNTYNEQFF. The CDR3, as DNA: TGTGCCAGTAGTATAGGACAGCCTAACACCTACAATGAGCAGTTCTTC.

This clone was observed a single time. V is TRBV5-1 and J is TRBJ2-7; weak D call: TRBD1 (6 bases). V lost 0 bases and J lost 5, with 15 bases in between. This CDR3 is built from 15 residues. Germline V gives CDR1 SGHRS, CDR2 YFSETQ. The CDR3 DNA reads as TGCGCCAGCAGCTTGGCATTGGGCAGGGGAAACGAGCAGTACTTC. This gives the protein CASSLALGRGNEQYF.

The CDR3 DNA sequence: TGTGCCAGTAGACTGGTCGTCGGACAGGTGAACACTGAAGCTTTCTTT. Its translation: CASRLVVGQVNTEAFF. This sequence joins TRBV19 and TRBJ1-1, with 7 bases fitting TRBD1. V was pared by 6 bases and J by 0 bases, with 10 bases of the junction left unmatched. Germline V CDR1 and CDR2: LNHDA, SQIVND (reference sequence). The CDR3 has 16 residues.

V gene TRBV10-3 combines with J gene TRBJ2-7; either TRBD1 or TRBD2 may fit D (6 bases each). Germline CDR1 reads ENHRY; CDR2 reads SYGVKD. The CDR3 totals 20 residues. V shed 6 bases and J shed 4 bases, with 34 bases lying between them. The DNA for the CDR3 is TGTGCCATCAGACCTAGTCCTGGGGGCGGGGTTCCTGGGGGCTCGTACGAGCAGTACTTC. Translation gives CAIRPSPGGGVPGGSYEQYF.

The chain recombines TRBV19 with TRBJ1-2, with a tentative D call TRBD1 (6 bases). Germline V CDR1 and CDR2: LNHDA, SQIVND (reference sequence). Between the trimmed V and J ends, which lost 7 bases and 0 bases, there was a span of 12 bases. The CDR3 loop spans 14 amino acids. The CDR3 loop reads CASTSRTANYGYTF. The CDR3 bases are TGTGCCAGTACCTCACGGACAGCTAACTATGGCTACACCTTC.

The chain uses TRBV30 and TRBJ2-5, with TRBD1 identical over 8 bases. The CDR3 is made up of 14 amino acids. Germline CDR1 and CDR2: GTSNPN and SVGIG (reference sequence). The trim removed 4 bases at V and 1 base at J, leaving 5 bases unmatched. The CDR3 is CAWNQGATQETQYF. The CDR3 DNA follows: TGTGCCTGGAACCAGGGGGCCACCCAAGAGACCCAGTACTTC.

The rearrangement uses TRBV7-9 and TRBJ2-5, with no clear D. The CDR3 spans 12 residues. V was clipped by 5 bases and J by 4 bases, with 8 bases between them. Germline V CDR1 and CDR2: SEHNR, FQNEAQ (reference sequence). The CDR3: CASSPQTETQYF. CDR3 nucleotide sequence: TGTGCCAGCAGCCCCCAGACAGAGACCCAGTACTTC.

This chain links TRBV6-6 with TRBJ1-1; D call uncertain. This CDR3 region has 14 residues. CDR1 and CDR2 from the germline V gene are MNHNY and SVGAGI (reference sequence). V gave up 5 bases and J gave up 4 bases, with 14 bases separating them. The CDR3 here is CASSLSGWGTEAFF. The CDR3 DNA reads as TGTGCCAGCAGTCTAAGCGGCTGGGGCACTGAAGCTTTCTTT.

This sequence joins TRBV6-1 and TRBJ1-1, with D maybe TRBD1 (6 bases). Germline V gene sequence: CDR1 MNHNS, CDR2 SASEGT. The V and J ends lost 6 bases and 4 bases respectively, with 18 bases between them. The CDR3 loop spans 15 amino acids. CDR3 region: CASRRGWGGGTEAFF. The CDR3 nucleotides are TGTGCCAGCAGACGGGGGTGGGGAGGGGGCACTGAAGCTTTCTTT.

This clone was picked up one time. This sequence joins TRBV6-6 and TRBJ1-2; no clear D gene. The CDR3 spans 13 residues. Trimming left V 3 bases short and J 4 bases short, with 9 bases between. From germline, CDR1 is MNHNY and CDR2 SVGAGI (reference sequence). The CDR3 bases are TGTGCCAGCAGTTATGGCCCGATCTATGGCTACACCTTC. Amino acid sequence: CASSYGPIYGYTF.

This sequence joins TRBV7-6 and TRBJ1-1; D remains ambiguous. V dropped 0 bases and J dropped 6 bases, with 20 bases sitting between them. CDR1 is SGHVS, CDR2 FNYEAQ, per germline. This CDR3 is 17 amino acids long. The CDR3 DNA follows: TGTGCCAGCAGCTTAGCGCTCCTAACGGGCAGGCCAGCTGAAGCTTTCTTT. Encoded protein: CASSLALLTGRPAEAFF.

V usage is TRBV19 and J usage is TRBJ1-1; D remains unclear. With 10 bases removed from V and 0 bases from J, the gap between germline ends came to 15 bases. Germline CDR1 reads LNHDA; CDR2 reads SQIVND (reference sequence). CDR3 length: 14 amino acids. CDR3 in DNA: TGTGCCACGAGCGAGCTACTCATGAACACTGAAGCTTTCTTT. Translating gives CATSELLMNTEAFF.

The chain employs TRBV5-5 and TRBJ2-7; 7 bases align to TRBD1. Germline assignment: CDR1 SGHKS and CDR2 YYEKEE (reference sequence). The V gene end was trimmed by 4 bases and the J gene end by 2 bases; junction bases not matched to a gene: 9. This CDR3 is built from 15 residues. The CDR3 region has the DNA TGTGCCAGCAGCCGTGGGACAGTAAATCCCTACGAGCAGTACTTC. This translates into CASSRGTVNPYEQYF.

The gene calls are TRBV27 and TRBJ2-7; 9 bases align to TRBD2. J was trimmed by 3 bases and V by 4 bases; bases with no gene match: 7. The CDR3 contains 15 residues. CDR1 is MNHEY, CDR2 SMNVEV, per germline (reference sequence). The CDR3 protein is CASSSETSGVYEQYF. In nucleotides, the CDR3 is TGTGCCAGCAGTTCAGAGACTAGCGGAGTCTACGAGCAGTACTTC.

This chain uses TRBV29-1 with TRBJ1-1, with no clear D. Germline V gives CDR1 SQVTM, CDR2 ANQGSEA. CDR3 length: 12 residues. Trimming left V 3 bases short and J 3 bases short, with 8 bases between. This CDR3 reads CSVDGGDTEAFF. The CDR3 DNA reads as TGCAGCGTTGACGGCGGGGACACTGAAGCTTTCTTT.

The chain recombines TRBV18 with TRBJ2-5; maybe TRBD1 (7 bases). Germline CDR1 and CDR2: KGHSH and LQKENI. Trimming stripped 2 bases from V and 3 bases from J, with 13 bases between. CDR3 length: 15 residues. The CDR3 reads CASSPSDREEETQYF. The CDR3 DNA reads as TGTGCCAGCTCACCAAGTGACAGGGAGGAAGAGACCCAGTACTTC.

The CDR3 DNA reads as TGTGCCAGCTCACCACAGGGACAATTGAACACTGAAGCTTTCTTT. Translation gives CASSPQGQLNTEAFF. The chain is built from TRBV18 and TRBJ1-1; a possible D gene is TRBD1 (6 bases). CDR3 length equals 15 residues. The germline V and J ends were trimmed by 1 base and 0 bases, with 9 bases remaining between them. Germline V gene lookup returns CDR1 KGHSH and CDR2 LQKENI. The entire variable domain, with the rest obtained from reference TRBV18 and TRBJ1-1, is as follows: NAGVMQNPRHLVRRRGQEARLRCSPMKGHSHVYWYRQLPEEGLKFMVYLQKENIIDESGMPKERFSAEFPKEGPSILRIQQVVRGDSAAYFCASSPQGQLNTEAFFGQGTRLTVV.

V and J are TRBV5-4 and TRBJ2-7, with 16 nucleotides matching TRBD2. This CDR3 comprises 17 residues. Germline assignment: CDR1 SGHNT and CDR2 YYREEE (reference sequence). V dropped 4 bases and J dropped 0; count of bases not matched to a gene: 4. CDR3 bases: TGTGCCAGCAGCCTGGGACTAGCGGGAGGGGTCTCCTACGAGCAGTACTTC. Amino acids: CASSLGLAGGVSYEQYF.

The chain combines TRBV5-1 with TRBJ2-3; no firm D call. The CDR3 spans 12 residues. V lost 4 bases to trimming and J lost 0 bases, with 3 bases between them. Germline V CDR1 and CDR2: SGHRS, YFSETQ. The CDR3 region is CASSRSTDTQYF. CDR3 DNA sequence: TGCGCCAGCAGCAGGAGCACAGATACGCAGTATTTT.

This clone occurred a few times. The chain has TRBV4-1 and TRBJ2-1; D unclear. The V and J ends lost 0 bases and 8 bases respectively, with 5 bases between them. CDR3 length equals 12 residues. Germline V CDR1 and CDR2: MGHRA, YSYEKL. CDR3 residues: CASSQDRDEQFF. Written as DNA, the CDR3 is TGCGCCAGCAGCCAAGATAGGGATGAGCAGTTCTTC.

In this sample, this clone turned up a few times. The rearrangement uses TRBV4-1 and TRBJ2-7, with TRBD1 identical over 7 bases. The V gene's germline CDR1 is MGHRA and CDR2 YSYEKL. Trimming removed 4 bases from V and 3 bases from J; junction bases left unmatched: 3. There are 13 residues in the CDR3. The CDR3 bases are TGCGCCAGCAGCCCGGGACAGAGCTACGAGCAGTACTTC. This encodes CASSPGQSYEQYF.

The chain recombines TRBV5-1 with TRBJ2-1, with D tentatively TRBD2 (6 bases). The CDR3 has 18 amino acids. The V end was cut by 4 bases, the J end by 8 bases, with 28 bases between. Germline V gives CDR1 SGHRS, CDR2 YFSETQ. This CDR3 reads CASSRDLNAAGEDDEQFF. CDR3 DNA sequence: TGCGCCAGCAGCCGGGACTTAAACGCCGCGGGTGAGGACGATGAGCAGTTCTTC.

In nucleotides, the CDR3 is TGTGCCAGCAGCCCCTTGACTAGATCATCCGGGGAGCTGTTTTTT. It is translated as CASSPLTRSSGELFF. The chain employs TRBV7-9 and TRBJ2-2; D might be TRBD2 (6 bases). Germline assignment: CDR1 SEHNR and CDR2 FQNEAQ (reference sequence). This CDR3 is built from 15 residues. Trimming took off 5 bases at V and 6 bases at J, with 16 bases between the two ends.

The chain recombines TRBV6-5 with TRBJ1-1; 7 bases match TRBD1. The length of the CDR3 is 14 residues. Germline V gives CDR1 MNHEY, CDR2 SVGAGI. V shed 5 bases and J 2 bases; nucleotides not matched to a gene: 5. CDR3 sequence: CASSPDRSNTEAFF. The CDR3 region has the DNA TGTGCCAGCAGTCCGGACAGGTCTAACACTGAAGCTTTCTTT.

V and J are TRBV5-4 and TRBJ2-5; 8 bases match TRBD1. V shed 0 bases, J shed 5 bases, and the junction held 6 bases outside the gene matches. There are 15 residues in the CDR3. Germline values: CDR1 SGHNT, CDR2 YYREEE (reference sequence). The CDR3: CASSLVVTGAETQYF. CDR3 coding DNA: TGTGCCAGCAGCTTGGTGGTGACAGGGGCGGAGACCCAGTACTTC.

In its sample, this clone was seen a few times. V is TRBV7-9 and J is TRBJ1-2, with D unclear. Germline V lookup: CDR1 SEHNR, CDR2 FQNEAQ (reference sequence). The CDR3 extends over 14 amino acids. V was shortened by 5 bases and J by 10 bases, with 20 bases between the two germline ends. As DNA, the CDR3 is TGTGCCAGCAGCGCAACTAGCGGCAGCCAGACCTACACCTTC. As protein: CASSATSGSQTYTF.

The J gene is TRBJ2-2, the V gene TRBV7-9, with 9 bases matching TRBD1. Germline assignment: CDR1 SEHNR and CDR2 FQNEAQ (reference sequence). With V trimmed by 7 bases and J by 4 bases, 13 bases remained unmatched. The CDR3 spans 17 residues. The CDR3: CASNDWGRQGVTGELFF. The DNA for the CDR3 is TGTGCCAGCAACGATTGGGGGCGACAGGGGGTCACCGGGGAGCTGTTTTTT.

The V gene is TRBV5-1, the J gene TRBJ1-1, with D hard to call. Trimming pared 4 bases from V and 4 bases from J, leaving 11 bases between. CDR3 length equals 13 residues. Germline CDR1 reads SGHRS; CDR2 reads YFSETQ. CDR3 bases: TGCGCCAGCAGCCCCTCGGAGGGCACTGAAGCTTTCTTT. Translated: CASSPSEGTEAFF.

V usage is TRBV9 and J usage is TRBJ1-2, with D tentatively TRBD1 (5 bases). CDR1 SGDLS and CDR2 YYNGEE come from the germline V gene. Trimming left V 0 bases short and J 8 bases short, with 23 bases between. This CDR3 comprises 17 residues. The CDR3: CASSVAPRGEAMEGYTF. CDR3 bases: TGTGCCAGCAGCGTAGCCCCCCGGGGGGAGGCTATGGAGGGCTACACCTTC.

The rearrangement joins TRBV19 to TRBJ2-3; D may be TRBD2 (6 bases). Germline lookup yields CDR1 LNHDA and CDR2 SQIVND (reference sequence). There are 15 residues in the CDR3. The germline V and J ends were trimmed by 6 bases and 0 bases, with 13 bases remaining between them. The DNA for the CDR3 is TGTGCCAGTAGAGACGTGGGGACTAGCACAGATACGCAGTATTTT. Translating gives CASRDVGTSTDTQYF.